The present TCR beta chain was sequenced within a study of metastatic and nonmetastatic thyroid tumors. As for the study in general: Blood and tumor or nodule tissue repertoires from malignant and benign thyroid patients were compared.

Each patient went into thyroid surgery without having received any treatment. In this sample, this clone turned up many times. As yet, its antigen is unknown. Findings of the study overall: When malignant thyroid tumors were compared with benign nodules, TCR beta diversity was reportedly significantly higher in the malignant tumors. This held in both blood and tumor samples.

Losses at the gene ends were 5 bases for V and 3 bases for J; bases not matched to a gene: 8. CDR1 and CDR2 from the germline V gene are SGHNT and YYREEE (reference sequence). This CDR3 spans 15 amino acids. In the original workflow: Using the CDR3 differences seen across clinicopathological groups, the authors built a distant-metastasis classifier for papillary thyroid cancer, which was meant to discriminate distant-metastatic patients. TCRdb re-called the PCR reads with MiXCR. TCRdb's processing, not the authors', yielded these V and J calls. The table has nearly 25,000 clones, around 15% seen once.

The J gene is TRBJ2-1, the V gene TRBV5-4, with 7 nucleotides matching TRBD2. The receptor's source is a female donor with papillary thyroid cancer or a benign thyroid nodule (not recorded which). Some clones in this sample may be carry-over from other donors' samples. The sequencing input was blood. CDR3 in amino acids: CASRLGGRDYNEQFF. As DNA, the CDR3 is TGTGCCAGCAGACTTGGGGGGAGGGACTACAATGAGCAGTTCTTC.